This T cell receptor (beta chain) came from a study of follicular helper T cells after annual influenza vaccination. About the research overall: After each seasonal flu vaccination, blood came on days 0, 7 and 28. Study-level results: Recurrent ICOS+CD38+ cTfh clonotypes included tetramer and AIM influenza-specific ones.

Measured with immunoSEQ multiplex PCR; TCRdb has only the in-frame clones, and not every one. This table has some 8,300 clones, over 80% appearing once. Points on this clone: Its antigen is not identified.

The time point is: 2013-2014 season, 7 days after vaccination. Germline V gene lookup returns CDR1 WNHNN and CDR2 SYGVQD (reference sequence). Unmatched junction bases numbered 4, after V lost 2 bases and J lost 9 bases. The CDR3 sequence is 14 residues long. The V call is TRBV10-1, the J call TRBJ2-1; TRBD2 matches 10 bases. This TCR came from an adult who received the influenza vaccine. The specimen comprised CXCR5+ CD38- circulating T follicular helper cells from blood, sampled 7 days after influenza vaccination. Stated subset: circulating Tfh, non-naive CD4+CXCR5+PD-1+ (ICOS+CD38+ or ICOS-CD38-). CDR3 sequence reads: CASSEPAGGGEQFF. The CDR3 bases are TGCGCCAGCAGTGAGCCAGCGGGAGGGGGTGAGCAGTTCTTC.